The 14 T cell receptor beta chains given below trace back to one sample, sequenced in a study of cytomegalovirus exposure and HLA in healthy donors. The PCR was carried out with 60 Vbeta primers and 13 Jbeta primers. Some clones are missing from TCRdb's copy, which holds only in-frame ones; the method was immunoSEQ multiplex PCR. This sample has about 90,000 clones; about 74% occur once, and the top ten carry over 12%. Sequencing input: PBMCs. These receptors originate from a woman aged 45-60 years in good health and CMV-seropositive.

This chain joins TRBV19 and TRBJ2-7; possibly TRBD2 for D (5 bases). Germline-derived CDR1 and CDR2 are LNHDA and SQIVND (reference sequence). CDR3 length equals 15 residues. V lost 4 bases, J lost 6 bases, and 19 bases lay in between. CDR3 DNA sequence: TGTGCCAGTAGTACCATGGCGGGTGGGTCGGGCGAGCAGTACTTC. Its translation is CASSTMAGGSGEQYF. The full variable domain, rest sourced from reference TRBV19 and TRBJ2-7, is DGGITQSPKYLFRKEGQNVTLSCEQNLNHDAMYWYRQDPGQGLRLIYYSQIVNDFQKGDIAEGYSVSREKKESFPLTVTSAQKNPTAFYLCASSTMAGGSGEQYFGPGTRLTVT.

The CDR3 region has the DNA TGCGCCAGCAGCCAACGACAGGGTGGAGAGACCCAGTACTTC. The encoded protein is CASSQRQGGETQYF. This chain links TRBV4-1 with TRBJ2-5; 7 positions agree with TRBD1. Germline CDR1 MGHRA, CDR2 YSYEKL. V lost 2 bases and J lost 4; bases outside the gene matches: 4. The CDR3 covers 14 residues.

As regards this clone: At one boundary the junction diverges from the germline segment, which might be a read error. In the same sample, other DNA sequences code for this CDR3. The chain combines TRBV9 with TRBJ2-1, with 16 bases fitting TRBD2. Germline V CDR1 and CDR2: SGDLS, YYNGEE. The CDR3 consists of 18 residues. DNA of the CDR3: TGCGCCAGCAGCCCCCCGGGACTAGCGGGAGGGCCCTACAATGAGCAGTTCTTC. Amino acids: CASSPPGLAGGPYNEQFF.

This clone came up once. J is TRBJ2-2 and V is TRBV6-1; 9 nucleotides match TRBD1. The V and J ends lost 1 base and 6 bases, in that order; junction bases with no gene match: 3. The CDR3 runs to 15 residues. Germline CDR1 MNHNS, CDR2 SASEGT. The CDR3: CASSEVRTGAGELFF. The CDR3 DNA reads TGTGCCAGCAGTGAAGTTCGGACAGGGGCCGGGGAGCTGTTTTTT.

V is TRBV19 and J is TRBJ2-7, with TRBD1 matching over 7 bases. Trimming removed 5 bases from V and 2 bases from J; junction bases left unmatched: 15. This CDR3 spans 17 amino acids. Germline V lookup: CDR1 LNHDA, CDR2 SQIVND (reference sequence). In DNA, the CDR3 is TGTGCCAGTAGTGATGCCCCCGACAGGGTGCTAGCCTACGAGCAGTACTTC. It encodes CASSDAPDRVLAYEQYF. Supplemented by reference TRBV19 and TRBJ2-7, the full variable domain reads DGGITQSPKYLFRKEGQNVTLSCEQNLNHDAMYWYRQDPGQGLRLIYYSQIVNDFQKGDIAEGYSVSREKKESFPLTVTSAQKNPTAFYLCASSDAPDRVLAYEQYFGPGTRLTVT.

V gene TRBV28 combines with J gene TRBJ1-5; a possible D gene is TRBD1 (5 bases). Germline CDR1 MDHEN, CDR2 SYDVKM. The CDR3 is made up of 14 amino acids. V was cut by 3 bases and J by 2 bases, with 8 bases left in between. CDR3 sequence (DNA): TGTGCCAGCAGTTTGGCAGGGCGCAATCAGCCCCAGCATTTT. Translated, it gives CASSLAGRNQPQHF.

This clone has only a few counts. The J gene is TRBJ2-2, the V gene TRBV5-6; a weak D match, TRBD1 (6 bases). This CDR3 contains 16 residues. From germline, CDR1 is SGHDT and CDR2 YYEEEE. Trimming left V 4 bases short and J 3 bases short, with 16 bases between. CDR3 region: CASSPGTLRDTGELFF. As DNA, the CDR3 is TGTGCCAGCAGCCCTGGGACACTTCGAGACACCGGGGAGCTGTTTTTT. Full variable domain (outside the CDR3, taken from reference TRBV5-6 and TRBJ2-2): DAGVTQSPTHLIKTRGQQVTLRCSPKSGHDTVSWYQQALGQGPQFIFQYYEEEERQRGNFPDRFSGHQFPNYSSELNVNALLLGDSALYLCASSPGTLRDTGELFFGEGSRLTVL.

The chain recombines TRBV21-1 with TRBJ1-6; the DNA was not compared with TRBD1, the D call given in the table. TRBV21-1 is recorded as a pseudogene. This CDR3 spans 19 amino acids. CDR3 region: CASSKARGRQGGLNSPLHF. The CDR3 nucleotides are TGTGCCAGCAGCAAAGCGAGGGGACGACAGGGTGGGTTGAATTCACCCCTCCACTTT.

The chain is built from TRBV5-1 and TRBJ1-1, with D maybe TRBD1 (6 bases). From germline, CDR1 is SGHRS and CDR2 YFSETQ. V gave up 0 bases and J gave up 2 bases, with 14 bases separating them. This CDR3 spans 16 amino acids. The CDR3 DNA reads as TGCGCCAGCAGCTTGGAGAGCCTCAGGGGAAACACTGAAGCTTTCTTT. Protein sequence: CASSLESLRGNTEAFF.

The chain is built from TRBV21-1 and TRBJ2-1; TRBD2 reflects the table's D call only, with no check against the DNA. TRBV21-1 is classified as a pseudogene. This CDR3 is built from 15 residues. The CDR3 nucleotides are TGTGCCAGCAGCAAAGGGCGGGAACGATACAATGAGCAGTTCTTC. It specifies CASSKGRERYNEQFF.

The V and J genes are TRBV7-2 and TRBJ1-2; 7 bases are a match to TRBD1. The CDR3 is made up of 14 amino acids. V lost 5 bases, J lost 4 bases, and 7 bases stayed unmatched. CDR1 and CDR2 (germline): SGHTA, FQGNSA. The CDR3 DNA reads TGTGCCAGCAGCCTGCGACAGGGAAGCTATGGCTACACCTTC. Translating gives CASSLRQGSYGYTF.

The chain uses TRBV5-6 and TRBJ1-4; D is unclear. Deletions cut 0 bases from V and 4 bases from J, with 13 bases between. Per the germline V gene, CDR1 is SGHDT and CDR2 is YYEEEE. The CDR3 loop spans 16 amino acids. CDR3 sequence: CASSLGLGLGNEKLFF. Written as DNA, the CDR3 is TGTGCCAGCAGCTTGGGGCTTGGACTTGGTAATGAAAAACTGTTTTTT.

CDR3 bases: TGTGCCAGCAGCGTAGGAGCTAGCGGTACCTACGAGCAGTACTTC. Translated, it gives CASSVGASGTYEQYF. The chain is built from TRBV9 and TRBJ2-7, with 7 bases identical to TRBD2. V trimming: 0 bases; J trimming: 2 bases; junction bases outside the gene matches: 5. CDR1 and CDR2 from the germline V gene are SGDLS and YYNGEE. CDR3 size: 15 residues.

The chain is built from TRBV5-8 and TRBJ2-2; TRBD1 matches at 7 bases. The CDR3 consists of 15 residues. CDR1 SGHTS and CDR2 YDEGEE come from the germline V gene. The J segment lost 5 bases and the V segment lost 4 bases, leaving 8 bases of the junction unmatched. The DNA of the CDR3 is TGTGCCAGCAGCGTAAACAGGGGAAAGACCGGGGAGCTGTTTTTT. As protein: CASSVNRGKTGELFF.